In this sample, the clone carrying this TCR beta chain turned up many times. The antigen remains undetermined. The data derive from a study of regulatory T cells in long-lasting Graves disease. Overall study results and limits: Under persistent disease, TRBV28, TRBJ1-2 and TRBJ2-5 were used preferentially.

Germline V lookup: CDR1 SGHAT, CDR2 FQDESV (reference sequence). The CDR3 spans 16 residues. After removal of 1 base from V and 4 bases from J, the junction contained 4 bases not matched to a gene. Time point meaning: persistent/refractory GD, antithyroid drugs over 5 years with positive TRAb. Isolated PBMC RNA provided the starting material for the TCR library. Guidelines of the American Thyroid Association were used to diagnose Graves' disease. Arm-PCR of CDR3 regions and iRepertoire HTBI primers were used to build TCR beta libraries. MiXCR, applied by TCRdb to the multiplex PCR reads, yields one record per CDR3 protein. Of 400,000 to 500,000 distinct CDR3 sequences listed, 20% to 25% were seen once; the top ten hold around 7%.

Sequencing was performed on peripheral blood mononuclear cells (PBMCs), taken when the disease was refractory, from a patient treated with antithyroid drugs. This chain uses TRBV11-1 with TRBJ2-4; 10 bases map to TRBD1. The TCR was taken from a female donor with Graves disease. The CDR3 DNA reads TGTGCCAGCAGCTTAGTGGGACAGGGGTTGAAAAACATTCAGTACTTC. This gives the protein CASSLVGQGLKNIQYF.